This entry is about one T cell receptor beta chain. The antigen remains undetermined. These data originate in a study of graft-versus-host responses after intestinal transplantation. Study details: Multivisceral, liver-intestinal, or isolated intestinal grafts were transplanted into recipients. Tacrolimus and steroids were given for about 3 years to all recipients after anti-thymocyte globulin induction. Study results and caveats: Recipient bone marrow held GvH clones, some seen earlier in ileum or blood. Declining HvG levels early post-transplant were linked to peak circulating GvH clone levels.

Only in-frame clones appear in the TCRdb table, and some are missing; sequencing was by immunoSEQ multiplex PCR. The sample lists 85,000 to 100,000 clones, roughly 90% occurring once. This CDR3 is 13 amino acids long. V was cut by 5 bases and J by 7 bases, with 11 bases left in between. Per germline, CDR1 SGHAT and CDR2 FQNNGV. This sequence joins TRBV11-2 and TRBJ2-2; the D is unclear. This sequence was found in a human donor who was the organ donor for an intestinal transplant. The material sequenced was unstimulated CD8+ T cells sorted from spleen or lymph node cells, taken before transplant. The CDR3 nucleotides are TGTGCCAGCAGCCCCGGGTTTAGCGGGGAGCTGTTTTTT. Protein product: CASSPGFSGELFF.